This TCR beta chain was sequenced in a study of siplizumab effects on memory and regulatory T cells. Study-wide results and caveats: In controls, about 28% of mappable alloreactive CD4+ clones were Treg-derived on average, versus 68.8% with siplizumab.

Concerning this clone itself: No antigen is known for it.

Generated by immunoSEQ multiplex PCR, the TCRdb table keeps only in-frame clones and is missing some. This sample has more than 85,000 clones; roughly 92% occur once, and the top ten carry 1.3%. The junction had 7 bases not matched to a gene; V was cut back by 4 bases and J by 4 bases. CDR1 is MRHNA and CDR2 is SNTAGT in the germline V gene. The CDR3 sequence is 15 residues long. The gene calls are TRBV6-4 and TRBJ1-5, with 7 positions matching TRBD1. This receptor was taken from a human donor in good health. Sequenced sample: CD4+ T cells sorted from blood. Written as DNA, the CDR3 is TGTGCCAGCAGTGTTCAGGGGGGTTGGAATCAGCCCCAGCATTTT. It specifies CASSVQGGWNQPQHF.